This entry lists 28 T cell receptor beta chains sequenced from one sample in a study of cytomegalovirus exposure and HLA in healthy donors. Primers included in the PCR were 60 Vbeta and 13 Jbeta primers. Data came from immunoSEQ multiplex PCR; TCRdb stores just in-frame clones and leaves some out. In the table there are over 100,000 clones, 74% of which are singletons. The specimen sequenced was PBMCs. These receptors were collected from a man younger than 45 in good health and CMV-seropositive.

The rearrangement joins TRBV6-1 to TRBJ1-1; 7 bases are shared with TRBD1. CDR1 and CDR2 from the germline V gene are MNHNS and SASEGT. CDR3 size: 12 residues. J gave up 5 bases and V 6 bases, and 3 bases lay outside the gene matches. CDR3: CASRAGGTEAFF. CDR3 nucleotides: TGTGCCAGCAGAGCAGGGGGGACTGAAGCTTTCTTT.

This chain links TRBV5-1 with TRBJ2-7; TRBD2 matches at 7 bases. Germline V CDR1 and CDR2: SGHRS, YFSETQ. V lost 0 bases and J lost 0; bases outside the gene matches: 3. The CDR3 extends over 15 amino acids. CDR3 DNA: TGCGCCAGCAGCTTGGCCGGGGACTACTCCTACGAGCAGTACTTC. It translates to CASSLAGDYSYEQYF.

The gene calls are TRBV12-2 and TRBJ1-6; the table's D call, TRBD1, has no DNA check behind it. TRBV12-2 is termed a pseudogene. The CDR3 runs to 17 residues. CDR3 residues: CASRPRQPPHNNSPLHF. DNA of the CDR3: TGTGCAAGTCGCCCCCGACAGCCCCCCCACAATAATTCACCCCTCCACTTT.

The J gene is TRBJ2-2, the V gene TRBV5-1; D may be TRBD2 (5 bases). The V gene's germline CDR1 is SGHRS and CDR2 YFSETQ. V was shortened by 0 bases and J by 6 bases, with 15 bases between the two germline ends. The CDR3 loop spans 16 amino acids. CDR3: CASSLAGLGAAGELFF. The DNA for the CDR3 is TGCGCCAGCAGCTTGGCCGGGTTGGGAGCGGCCGGGGAGCTGTTTTTT.

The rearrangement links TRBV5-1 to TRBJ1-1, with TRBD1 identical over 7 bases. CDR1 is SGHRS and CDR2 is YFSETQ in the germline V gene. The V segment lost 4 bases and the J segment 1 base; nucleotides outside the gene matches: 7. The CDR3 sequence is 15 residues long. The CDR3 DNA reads TGCGCCAGCAGCCCAGGGGGGATTGAGAACACTGAAGCTTTCTTT. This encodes CASSPGGIENTEAFF.

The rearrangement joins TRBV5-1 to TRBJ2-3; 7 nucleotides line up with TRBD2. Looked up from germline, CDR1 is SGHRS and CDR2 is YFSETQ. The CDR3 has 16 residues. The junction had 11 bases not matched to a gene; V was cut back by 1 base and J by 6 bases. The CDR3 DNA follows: TGCGCCAGCAGCTTGAGTACGGGGGGATCCGCCGATACGCAGTATTTT. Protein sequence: CASSLSTGGSADTQYF.

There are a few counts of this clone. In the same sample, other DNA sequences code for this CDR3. CDR3: CASSLQGNYGYTF. The CDR3 nucleotides read TGCGCCAGCAGCCTACAGGGGAACTATGGCTACACCTTC. V gene TRBV5-1 combines with J gene TRBJ1-2, with TRBD1 matching 7 bases. Germline lookup yields CDR1 SGHRS and CDR2 YFSETQ. V shed 4 bases, J shed 2 bases, and the junction held 2 bases outside the gene matches. The CDR3 consists of 13 residues.

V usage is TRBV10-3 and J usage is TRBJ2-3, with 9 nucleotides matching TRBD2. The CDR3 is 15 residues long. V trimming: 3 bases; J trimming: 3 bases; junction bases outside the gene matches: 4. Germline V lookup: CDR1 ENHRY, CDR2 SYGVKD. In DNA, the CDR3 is TGTGCCATCAGTGAAGTGGCGGGGGGGACAGATACGCAGTATTTT. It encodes CAISEVAGGTDTQYF.

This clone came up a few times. This CDR3 is CASSHRVRTEAFF. DNA of the CDR3: TGCGCCAGCAGCCACAGGGTCCGGACTGAAGCTTTCTTT. This chain uses TRBV5-1 with TRBJ1-1, with D possibly TRBD1 on 6 matching bases. From germline, CDR1 is SGHRS and CDR2 YFSETQ. The V end was cut by 4 bases, the J end by 5 bases, with 12 bases between. The CDR3 sequence is 13 residues long. Full variable domain (remainder filled in from reference TRBV5-1 and TRBJ1-1): KAGVTQTPRYLIKTRGQQVTLSCSPISGHRSVSWYQQTPGQGLQFLFEYFSETQRNKGNFPGRFSGRQFSNSRSEMNVSTLELGDSALYLCASSHRVRTEAFFGQGTRLTVV.

The CDR3 loop reads CASSLDPGSYYEQYF. In DNA, the CDR3 is TGTGCCAGCAGCTTAGATCCAGGCAGTTACTACGAGCAGTACTTC. The V call is TRBV7-3, the J call TRBJ2-7; no clear D gene. This CDR3 is built from 15 residues. With 2 bases removed from V and 3 bases from J, the gap between germline ends came to 14 bases. The germline gives CDR1 SGHTA, CDR2 FQGTGA.

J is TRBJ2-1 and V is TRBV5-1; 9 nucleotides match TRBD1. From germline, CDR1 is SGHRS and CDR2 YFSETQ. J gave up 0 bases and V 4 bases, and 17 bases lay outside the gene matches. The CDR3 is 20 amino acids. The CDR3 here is CASSPRPGQGPLDSYNEQFF. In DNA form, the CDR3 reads TGCGCCAGCAGCCCTAGACCGGGACAGGGTCCGTTAGACTCCTACAATGAGCAGTTCTTC.

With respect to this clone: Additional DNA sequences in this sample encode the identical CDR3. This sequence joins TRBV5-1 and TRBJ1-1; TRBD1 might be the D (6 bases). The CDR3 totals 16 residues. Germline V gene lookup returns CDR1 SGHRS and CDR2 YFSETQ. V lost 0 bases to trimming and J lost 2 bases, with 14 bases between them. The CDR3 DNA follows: TGCGCCAGCAGCTTGGCCGCGGGGGCGGGAAACACTGAAGCTTTCTTT. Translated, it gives CASSLAAGAGNTEAFF.

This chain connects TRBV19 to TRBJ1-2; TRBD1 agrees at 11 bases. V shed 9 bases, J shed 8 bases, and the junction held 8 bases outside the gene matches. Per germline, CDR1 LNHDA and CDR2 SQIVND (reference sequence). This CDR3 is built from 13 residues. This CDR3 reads CASGTGGMSGYTF. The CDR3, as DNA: TGTGCCAGCGGGACAGGGGGGATGAGCGGCTACACCTTC.

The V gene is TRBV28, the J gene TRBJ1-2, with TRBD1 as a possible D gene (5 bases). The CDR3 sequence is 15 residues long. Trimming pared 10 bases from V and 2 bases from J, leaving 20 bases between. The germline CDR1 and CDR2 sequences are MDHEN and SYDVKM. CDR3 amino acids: CATLRPGHLNYGYTF. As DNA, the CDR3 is TGTGCCACCCTACGCCCCGGACATTTGAACTATGGCTACACCTTC.

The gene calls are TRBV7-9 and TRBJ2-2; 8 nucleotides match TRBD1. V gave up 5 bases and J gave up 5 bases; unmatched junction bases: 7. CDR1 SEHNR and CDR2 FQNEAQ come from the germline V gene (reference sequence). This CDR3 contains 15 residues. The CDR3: CASSRRTGWTGELFF. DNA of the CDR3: TGTGCCAGCAGCCGCCGGACAGGGTGGACCGGGGAGCTGTTTTTT.

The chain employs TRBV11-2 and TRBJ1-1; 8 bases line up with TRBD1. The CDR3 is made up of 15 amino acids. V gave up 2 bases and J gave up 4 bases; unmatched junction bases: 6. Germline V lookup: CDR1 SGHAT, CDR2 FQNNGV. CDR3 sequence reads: CASSLKPTGGTEAFF. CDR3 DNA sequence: TGTGCCAGCAGCTTAAAACCCACAGGGGGCACTGAAGCTTTCTTT.

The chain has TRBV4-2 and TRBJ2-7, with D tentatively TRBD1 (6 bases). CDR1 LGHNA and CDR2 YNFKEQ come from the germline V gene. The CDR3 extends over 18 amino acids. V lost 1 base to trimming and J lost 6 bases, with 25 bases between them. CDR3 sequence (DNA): TGTGCCAGCAGCCAAGTGGTTTCGGACAGTTTTACCTCGCCCGAGCAGTACTTC. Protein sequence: CASSQVVSDSFTSPEQYF.

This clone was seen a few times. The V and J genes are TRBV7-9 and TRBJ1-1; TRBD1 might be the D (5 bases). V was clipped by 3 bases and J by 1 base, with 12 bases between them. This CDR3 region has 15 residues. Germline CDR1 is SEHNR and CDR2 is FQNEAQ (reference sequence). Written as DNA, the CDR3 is TGTGCCAGCAGCTTCGGGGGGAACTGGAACACTGAAGCTTTCTTT. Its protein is CASSFGGNWNTEAFF.

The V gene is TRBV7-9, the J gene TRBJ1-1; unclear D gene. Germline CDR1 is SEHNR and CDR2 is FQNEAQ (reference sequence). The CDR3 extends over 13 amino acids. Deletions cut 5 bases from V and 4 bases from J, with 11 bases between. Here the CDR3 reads CASSTRMGTEAFF. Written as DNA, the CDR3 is TGTGCCAGCAGCACCAGGATGGGCACTGAAGCTTTCTTT.

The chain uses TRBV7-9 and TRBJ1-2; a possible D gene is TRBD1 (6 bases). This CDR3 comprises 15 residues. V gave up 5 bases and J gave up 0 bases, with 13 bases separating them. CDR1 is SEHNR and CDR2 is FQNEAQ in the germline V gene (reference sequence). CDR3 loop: CASSPDSPTNYGYTF. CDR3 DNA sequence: TGTGCCAGCAGCCCGGACAGCCCCACTAACTATGGCTACACCTTC.

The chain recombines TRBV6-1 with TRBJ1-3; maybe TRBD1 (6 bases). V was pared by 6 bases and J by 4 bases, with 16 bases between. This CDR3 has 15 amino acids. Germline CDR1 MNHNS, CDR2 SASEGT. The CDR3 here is CASSLESGAGNTIYF. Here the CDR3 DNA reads TGTGCCAGCAGCCTGGAATCAGGGGCAGGAAACACCATATATTTT.

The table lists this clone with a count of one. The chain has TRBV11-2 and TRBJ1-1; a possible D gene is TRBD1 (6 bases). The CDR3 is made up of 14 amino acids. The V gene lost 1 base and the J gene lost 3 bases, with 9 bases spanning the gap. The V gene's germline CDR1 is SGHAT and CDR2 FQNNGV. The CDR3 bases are TGTGCCAGCAGCTTAGTAGCAGGGGACACTGAAGCTTTCTTT. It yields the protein CASSLVAGDTEAFF.

CDR3 DNA sequence: TGTGCCAGCAGTTACCCTAGCGGGGCCGAAGAGACCCAGTACTTC. Residues: CASSYPSGAEETQYF. This rearrangement joins TRBV6-6 to TRBJ2-5; 9 bases line up with TRBD2. V trimming: 2 bases; J trimming: 3 bases; junction bases outside the gene matches: 4. The CDR3 consists of 15 residues. Germline loops: CDR1 MNHNY, CDR2 SVGAGI (reference sequence).

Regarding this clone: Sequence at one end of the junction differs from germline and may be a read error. The CDR3 region is CASRLGEGLREKLFF. CDR3 coding DNA: TGTGCCAGCAGATTAGGGGAGGGGCTTCGGGAAAAACTGTTTTTT. J is TRBJ1-4 and V is TRBV7-2; D is perhaps TRBD1 (5 bases). Looked up from germline, CDR1 is SGHTA and CDR2 is FQGNSA. The CDR3 totals 15 residues.

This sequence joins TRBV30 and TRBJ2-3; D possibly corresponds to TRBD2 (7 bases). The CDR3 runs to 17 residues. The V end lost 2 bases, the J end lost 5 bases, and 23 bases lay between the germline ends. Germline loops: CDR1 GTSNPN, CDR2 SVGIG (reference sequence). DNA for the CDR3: TGTGCCTGGAGTCTTGGGGTCGGGGGGCGGAGAGGAGATACGCAGTATTTT. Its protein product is CAWSLGVGGRRGDTQYF.

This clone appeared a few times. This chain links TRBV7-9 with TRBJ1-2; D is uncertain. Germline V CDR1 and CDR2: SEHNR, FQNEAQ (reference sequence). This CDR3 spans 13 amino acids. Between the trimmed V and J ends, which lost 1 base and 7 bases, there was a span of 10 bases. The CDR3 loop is CASSLGERAGYTF. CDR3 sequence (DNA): TGTGCCAGCAGCTTAGGGGAGCGGGCTGGCTACACCTTC.

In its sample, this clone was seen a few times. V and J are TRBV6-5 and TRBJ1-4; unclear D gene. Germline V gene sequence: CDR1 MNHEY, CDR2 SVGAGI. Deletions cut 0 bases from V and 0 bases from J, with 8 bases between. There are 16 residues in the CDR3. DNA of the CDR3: TGTGCCAGCAGTTACTCAGGAGCGGCAACTAATGAAAAACTGTTTTTT. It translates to CASSYSGAATNEKLFF.

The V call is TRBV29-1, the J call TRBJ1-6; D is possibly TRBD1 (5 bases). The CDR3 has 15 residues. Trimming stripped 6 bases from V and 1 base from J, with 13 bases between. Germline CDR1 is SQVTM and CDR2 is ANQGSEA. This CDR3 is CSVGWGESYNSPLHF. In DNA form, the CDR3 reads TGCAGCGTGGGGTGGGGGGAATCCTATAATTCACCCCTCCACTTT.